These 2 T cell receptor beta chains were sequenced from one sample in a study of vaccination and CD4 T cells after COVID-19. Treatment indicated: approximately nine-day PBMC culture with coronavirus spike peptide pools or control peptides (ViraFEST assay). No antigen is known for these receptors. The Oncomine TCR Beta short-read assay sequenced DNA from cultured CD4+ T cells. TCRdb independently ran MiXCR on the PCR reads; one entry per CDR3 protein. Among 10,000 to 15,000 distinct CDR3 sequences listed, 45% to 60% were seen once. Material for sequencing was CD4+ T cells from blood, cultured in vitro. These TCRs come from a human donor who had recovered from COVID-19.

The V call is TRBV2, the J call TRBJ2-7; 10 bases line up with TRBD1. Trimming took 8 bases from V and 5 from J; bases not matched to a gene: 9. Per the germline V gene, CDR1 is SNHLY and CDR2 is FYNNEI. The CDR3 loop spans 14 amino acids. CDR3 region: CASAQDRGTHEQYF. The CDR3 DNA is TGTGCCAGCGCCCAGGACAGGGGGACCCACGAGCAGTACTTC.

This clonotype was detected only a few times. This chain links TRBV11-2 with TRBJ2-2; 7 bases match TRBD1. In germline, CDR1 is SGHAT, CDR2 FQNNGV. The ends lost 3 bases at V and 5 bases at J; junction bases unmatched: 12. The CDR3 is made up of 17 amino acids. The CDR3 here is CASSFQAARGYTGELFF. Written as DNA, the CDR3 is TGTGCCAGCAGCTTTCAGGCCGCCAGGGGGTATACCGGGGAGCTGTTTTTT.